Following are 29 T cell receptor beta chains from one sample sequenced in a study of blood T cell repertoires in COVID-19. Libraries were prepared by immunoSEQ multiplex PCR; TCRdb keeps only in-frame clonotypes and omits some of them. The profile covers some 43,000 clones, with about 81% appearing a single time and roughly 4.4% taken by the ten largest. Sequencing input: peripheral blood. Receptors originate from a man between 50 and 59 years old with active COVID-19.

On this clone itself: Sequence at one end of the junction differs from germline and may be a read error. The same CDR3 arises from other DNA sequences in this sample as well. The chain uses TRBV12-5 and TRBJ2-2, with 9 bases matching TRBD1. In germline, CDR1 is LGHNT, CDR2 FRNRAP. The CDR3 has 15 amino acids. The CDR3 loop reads CASGARTGVIGELFF. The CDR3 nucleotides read TGTGCTAGTGGGGCCAGGACAGGGGTGATCGGGGAGTTGTTTTTT.

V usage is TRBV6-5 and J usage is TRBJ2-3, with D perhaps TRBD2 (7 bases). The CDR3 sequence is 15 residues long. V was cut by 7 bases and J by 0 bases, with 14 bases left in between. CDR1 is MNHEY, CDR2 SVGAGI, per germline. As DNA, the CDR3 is TGTGCCAGCAAGACCGGGGGGCTGAGCACAGATACGCAGTATTTT. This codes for CASKTGGLSTDTQYF.

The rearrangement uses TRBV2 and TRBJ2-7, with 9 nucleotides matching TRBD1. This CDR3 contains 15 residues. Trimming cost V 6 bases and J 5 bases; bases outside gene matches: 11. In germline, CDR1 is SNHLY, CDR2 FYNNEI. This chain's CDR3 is CASREWTGDGNEQYF. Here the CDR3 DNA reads TGTGCCAGCAGAGAATGGACAGGGGATGGTAACGAGCAGTACTTC.

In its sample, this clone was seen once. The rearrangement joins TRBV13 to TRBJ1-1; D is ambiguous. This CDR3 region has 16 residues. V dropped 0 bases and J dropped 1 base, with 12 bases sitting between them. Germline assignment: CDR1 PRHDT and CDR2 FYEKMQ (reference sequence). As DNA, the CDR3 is TGTGCCAGCAGCTTAGGCCCCATCGCGCCGAACACTGAAGCTTTCTTT. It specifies CASSLGPIAPNTEAFF.

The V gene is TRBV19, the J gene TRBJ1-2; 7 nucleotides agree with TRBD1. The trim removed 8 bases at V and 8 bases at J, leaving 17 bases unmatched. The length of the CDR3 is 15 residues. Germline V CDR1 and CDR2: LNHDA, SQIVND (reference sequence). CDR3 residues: CASRDRALFPIGYTF. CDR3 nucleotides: TGTGCCAGTCGGGACAGAGCTCTTTTCCCTATAGGCTACACCTTC.

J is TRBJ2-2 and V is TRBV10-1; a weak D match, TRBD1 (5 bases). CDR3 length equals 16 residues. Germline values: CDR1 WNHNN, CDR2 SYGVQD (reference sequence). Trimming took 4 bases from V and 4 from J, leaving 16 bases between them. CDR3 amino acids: CASSGAEAQGTGELFF. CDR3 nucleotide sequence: TGCGCCAGCAGTGGGGCCGAAGCTCAGGGCACCGGGGAGCTGTTTTTT.

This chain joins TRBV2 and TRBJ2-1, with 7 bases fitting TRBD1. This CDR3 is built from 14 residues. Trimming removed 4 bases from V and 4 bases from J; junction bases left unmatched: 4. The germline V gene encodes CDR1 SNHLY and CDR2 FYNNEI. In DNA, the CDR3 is TGTGCCAGCAGTGGGACAGGCTATTACAATGAGCAGTTCTTC. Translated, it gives CASSGTGYYNEQFF.

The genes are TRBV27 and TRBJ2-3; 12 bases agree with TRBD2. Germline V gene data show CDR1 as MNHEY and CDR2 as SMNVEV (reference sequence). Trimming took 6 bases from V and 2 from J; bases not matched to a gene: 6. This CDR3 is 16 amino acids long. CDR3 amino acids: CASSPGLAGVTDTQYF. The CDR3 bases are TGTGCCAGCAGCCCGGGACTAGCGGGTGTCACAGATACGCAGTATTTT.

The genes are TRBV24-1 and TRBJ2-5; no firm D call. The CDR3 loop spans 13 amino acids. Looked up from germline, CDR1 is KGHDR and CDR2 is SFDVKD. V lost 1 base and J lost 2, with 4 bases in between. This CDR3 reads CATSDFPQETQYF. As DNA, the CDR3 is TGTGCCACCAGTGATTTTCCACAAGAGACCCAGTACTTC.

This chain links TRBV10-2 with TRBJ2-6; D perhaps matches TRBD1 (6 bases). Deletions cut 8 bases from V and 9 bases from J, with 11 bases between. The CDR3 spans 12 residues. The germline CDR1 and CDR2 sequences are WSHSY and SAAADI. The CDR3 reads CASLGQYNVLTF. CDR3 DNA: TGCGCCAGCTTAGGACAGTACAACGTCCTGACTTTC.

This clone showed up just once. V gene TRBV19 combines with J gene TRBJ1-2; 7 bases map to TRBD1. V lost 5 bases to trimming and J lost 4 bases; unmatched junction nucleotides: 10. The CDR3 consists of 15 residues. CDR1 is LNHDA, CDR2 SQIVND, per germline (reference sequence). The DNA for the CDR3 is TGTGCCAGTAGTCCCCTAAAGGGGGCCGGCTATGGCTACACCTTC. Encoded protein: CASSPLKGAGYGYTF.

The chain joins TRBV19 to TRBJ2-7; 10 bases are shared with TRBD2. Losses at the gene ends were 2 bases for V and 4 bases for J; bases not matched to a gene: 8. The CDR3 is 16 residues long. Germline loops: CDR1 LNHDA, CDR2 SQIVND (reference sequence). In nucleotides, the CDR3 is TGTGCCAGTAGTATAAAGGTAGCGGGGGGCCAGTACGAGCAGTACTTC. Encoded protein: CASSIKVAGGQYEQYF.

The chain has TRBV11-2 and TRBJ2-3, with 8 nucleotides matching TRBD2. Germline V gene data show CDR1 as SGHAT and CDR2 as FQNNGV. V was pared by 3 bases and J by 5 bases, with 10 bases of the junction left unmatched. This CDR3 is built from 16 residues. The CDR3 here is CASSLAGTRVIDTQYF. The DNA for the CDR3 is TGTGCCAGCAGCTTGGCCGGGACTAGAGTTATAGATACGCAGTATTTT. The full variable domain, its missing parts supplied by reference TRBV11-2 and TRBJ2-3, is EAGVAQSPRYKIIEKRQSVAFWCNPISGHATLYWYQQILGQGPKLLIQFQNNGVVDDSQLPKDRFSAERLKGVDSTLKIQPAKLEDSAVYLCASSLAGTRVIDTQYFGPGTRLTVL.

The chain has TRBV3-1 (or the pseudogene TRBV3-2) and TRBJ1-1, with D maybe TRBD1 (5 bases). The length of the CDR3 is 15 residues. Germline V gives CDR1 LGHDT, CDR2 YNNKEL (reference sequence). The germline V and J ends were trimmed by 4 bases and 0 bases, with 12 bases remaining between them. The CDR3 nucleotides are TGTGCCAGCAGCCCCCAGGGAAAATTGAACACTGAAGCTTTCTTT. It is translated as CASSPQGKLNTEAFF.

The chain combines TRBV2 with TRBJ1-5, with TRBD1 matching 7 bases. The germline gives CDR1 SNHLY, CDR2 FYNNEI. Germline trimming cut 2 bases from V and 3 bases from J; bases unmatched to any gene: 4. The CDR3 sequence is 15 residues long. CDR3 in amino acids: CASSERTGDNQPQHF. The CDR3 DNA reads TGTGCCAGCAGTGAACGTACAGGGGACAATCAGCCCCAGCATTTT.

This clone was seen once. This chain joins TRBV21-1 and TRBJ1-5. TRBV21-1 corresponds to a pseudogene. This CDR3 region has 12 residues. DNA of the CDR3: TGTGCCAGCAGCAATGGGGGGGAGCCCCAGCATTTT. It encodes CASSNGGEPQHF.

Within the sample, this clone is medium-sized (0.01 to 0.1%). The CDR3 DNA is TGCAGTGCTAGTCCTGGACAGGGGCGATCCTACGAGCAGTACTTC. It is translated as CSASPGQGRSYEQYF. The chain recombines TRBV20-1 with TRBJ2-7; 9 bases agree with TRBD1. CDR1 is DFQATT and CDR2 is SNEGSKA in the germline V gene (reference sequence). The CDR3 is 15 residues long. Germline trimming cut 3 bases from V and 1 base from J; bases unmatched to any gene: 7.

The CDR3: CASSRAATNTGELFF. The CDR3 DNA reads as TGTGCCAGCAGCCGCGCCGCAACGAACACCGGGGAGCTGTTTTTT. V usage is TRBV9 and J usage is TRBJ2-2; D is uncertain. Germline V gives CDR1 SGDLS, CDR2 YYNGEE. Trimming pared 4 bases from V and 0 bases from J, leaving 10 bases between. The CDR3 has 15 residues.

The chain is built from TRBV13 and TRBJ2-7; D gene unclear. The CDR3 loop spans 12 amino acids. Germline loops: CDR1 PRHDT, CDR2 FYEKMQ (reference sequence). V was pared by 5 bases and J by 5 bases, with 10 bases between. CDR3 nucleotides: TGTGCCAGCAGCGAACGGGTTCACGAGCAGTACTTC. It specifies CASSERVHEQYF.

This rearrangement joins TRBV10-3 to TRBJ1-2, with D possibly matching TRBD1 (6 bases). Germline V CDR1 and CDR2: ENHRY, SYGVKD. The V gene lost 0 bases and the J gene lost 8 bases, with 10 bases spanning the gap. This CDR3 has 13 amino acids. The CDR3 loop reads CAISESTQGGYTF. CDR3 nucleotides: TGTGCCATCAGTGAGTCGACACAGGGCGGCTACACCTTC.

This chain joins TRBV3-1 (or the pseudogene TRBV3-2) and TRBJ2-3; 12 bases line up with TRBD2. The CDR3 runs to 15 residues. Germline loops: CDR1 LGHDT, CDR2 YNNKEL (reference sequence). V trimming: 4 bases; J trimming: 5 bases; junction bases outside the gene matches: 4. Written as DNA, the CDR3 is TGTGCCAGCAGCCCTAGCGGGGGGGCTGGAGATACGCAGTATTTT. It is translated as CASSPSGGAGDTQYF.

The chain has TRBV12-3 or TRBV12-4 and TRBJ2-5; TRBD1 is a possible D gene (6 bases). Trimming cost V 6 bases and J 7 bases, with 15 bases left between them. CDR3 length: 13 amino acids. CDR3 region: CASSLQGPVTQYF. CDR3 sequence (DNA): TGTGCCAGCAGCTTACAGGGTCCGGTGACCCAGTACTTC.

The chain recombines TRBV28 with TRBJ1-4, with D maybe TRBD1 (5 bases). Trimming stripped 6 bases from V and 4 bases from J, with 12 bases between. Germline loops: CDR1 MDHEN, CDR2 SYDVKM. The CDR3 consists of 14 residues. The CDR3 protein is CASRSGGGNEKLFF. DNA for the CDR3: TGTGCCAGCAGGAGCGGGGGGGGTAATGAAAAACTGTTTTTT.

The CDR3 bases are TGTGCCAGCAGCTCCGCGGCGAGGGCTTTCTTT. It translates to CASSSAARAFF. V is TRBV11-2 and J is TRBJ1-1; D is ambiguous. CDR1 is SGHAT, CDR2 FQNNGV, per germline. The V end lost 4 bases, the J end lost 11 bases, and 11 bases lay between the germline ends. The CDR3 sequence is 11 residues long.

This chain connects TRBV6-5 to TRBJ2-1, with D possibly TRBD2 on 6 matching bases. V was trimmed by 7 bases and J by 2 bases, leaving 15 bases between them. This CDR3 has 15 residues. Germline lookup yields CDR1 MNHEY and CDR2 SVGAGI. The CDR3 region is CASKPRGTPYNEQFF. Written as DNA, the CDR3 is TGTGCCAGCAAACCACGGGGGACCCCCTACAATGAGCAGTTCTTC.

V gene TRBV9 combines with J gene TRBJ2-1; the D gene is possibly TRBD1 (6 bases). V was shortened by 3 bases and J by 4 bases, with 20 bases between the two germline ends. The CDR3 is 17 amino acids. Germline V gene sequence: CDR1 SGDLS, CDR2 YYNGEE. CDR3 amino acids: CASSEGGLRGIYNEQFF. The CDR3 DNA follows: TGTGCCAGCAGCGAAGGGGGTCTCCGGGGAATTTACAATGAGCAGTTCTTC.

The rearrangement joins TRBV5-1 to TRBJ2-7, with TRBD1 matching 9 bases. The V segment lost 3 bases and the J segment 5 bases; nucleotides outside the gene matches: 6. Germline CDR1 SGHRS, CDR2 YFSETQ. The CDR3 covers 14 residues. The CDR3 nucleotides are TGCGCCAGCAGCTCTGGGACAGGGTACAACGAGCAGTACTTC. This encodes CASSSGTGYNEQYF.

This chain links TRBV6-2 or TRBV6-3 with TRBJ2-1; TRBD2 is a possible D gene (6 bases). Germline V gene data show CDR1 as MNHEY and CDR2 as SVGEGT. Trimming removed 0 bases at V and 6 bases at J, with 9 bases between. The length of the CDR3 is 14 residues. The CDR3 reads CASSYSGTFNEQFF. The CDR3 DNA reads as TGTGCCAGCAGTTACTCCGGGACTTTCAATGAGCAGTTCTTC.

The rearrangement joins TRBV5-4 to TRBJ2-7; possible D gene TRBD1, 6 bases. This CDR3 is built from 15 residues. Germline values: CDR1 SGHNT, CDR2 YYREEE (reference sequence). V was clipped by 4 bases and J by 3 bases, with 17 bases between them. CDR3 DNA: TGTGCCAGCAGCCGGACACAGGGTTATAACTACGAGCAGTACTTC. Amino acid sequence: CASSRTQGYNYEQYF.